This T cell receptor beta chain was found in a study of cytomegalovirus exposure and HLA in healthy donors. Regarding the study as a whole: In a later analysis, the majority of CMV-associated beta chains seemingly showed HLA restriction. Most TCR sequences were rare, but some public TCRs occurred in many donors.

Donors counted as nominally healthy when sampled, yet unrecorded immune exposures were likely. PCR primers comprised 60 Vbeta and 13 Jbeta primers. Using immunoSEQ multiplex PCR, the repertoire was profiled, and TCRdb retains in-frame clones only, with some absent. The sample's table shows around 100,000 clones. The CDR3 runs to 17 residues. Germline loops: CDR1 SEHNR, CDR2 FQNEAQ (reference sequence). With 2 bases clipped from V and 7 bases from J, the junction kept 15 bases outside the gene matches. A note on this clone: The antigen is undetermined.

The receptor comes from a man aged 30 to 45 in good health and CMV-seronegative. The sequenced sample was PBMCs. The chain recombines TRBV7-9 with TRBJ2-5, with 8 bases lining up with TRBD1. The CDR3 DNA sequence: TGTGCCAGCAGCTTACCACCGGGACAGGAGGTATTTGGGACCCAGTACTTC. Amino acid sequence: CASSLPPGQEVFGTQYF.